The rows below give T cell receptor beta chains drawn from one sample of a study of siplizumab effects on memory and regulatory T cells. Produced via immunoSEQ multiplex PCR; TCRdb's table is partial and in-frame only. The sample has about 100,000 clones, about 94% seen once; the top ten hold 1% to 1.5%. The sample taken for sequencing was non-Treg CD4+ T cells sorted from blood. These receptors all come from a human donor in good health. Both conserved end residues are trimmed from each CDR3. The order of the fields is CDR3 protein, V gene, J gene.

cdr3_aa: ASSPPYGVGNQPQH
v_call: TRBV18
j_call: TRBJ1-5

cdr3_aa: ASSLARKGSQF
v_call: TRBV7-9
j_call: TRBJ2-1

cdr3_aa: ASGPTLTRQEAF
v_call: TRBV6-1
j_call: TRBJ1-1

cdr3_aa: ASSDPGQGSTEAF
v_call: TRBV5-1
j_call: TRBJ1-1

cdr3_aa: ASSHVREDKPDTQY
v_call: TRBV12-1
j_call: TRBJ2-3

cdr3_aa: ASSLKAGPYEQY
v_call: TRBV7-2
j_call: TRBJ2-7

cdr3_aa: ASSEIGVGLPGELF
v_call: TRBV2
j_call: TRBJ2-2

cdr3_aa: ASSQDQRLEYEQY
v_call: TRBV4-2
j_call: TRBJ2-7

cdr3_aa: ASRPTVTYEQY
v_call: TRBV27
j_call: TRBJ2-7

cdr3_aa: ATSPGPPYEQY
v_call: TRBV15
j_call: TRBJ2-7

cdr3_aa: ASSLERGETQY
v_call: TRBV7-3
j_call: TRBJ2-5

cdr3_aa: AWSDRASPLH
v_call: TRBV30
j_call: TRBJ1-6

cdr3_aa: ASSEVRGGTGELF
v_call: TRBV10-1
j_call: TRBJ2-2

cdr3_aa: ASTPGANVLT
v_call: TRBV19
j_call: TRBJ2-6

cdr3_aa: ASSLARSNSPLH
v_call: TRBV7-6
j_call: TRBJ1-6

cdr3_aa: ASSRQAPENSPLH
v_call: TRBV2
j_call: TRBJ1-6

cdr3_aa: ASSFGQGAHYSEQF
v_call: TRBV27
j_call: TRBJ2-1

cdr3_aa: ASSQLQETQY
v_call: TRBV4-1
j_call: TRBJ2-5

cdr3_aa: ASSSHHTNTEAF
v_call: TRBV28
j_call: TRBJ1-1

cdr3_aa: ASGTGNNSPLH
v_call: TRBV6-1
j_call: TRBJ1-6

cdr3_aa: SVVAGGAGTEAF
v_call: TRBV29-1
j_call: TRBJ1-1

cdr3_aa: ASSPQGQRDYGYT
v_call: TRBV7-8
j_call: TRBJ1-2

cdr3_aa: ASSPQVGGLSTDTQY
v_call: TRBV28
j_call: TRBJ2-3

cdr3_aa: ASSFLYEQY
v_call: TRBV27
j_call: TRBJ2-7

cdr3_aa: ASSQALAGAETQY
v_call: TRBV4-1
j_call: TRBJ2-5

cdr3_aa: ASSLLRTTEAF
v_call: TRBV6-1
j_call: TRBJ1-1

cdr3_aa: ASSLGLAPRAPLTDTQY
v_call: TRBV5-4
j_call: TRBJ2-3

cdr3_aa: ASSVEETLVNTIY
v_call: TRBV2
j_call: TRBJ1-3

cdr3_aa: ASTQGGQGARHGYT
v_call: TRBV7-8
j_call: TRBJ1-2

cdr3_aa: ASRLGTTGYT
v_call: TRBV2
j_call: TRBJ1-2

cdr3_aa: AIRDGANYGYT
v_call: TRBV10-3
j_call: TRBJ1-2

cdr3_aa: ASSFRGQETQY
v_call: TRBV7-6
j_call: TRBJ2-5

cdr3_aa: ASSLAPYEQY
v_call: TRBV18
j_call: .

cdr3_aa: ASRPPQGATEAF
v_call: TRBV28
j_call: TRBJ1-1

cdr3_aa: ASSQRTGYYEQF
v_call: TRBV7-6
j_call: TRBJ2-1

cdr3_aa: ASSQLGLAGAKYEQY
v_call: TRBV4-1
j_call: TRBJ2-7

cdr3_aa: ASSLARQSYEQY
v_call: TRBV7-9
j_call: TRBJ2-7

cdr3_aa: ASSIYTYEQY
v_call: TRBV28
j_call: TRBJ2-7

cdr3_aa: ASSFSTGEGVNTGELF
v_call: TRBV28
j_call: TRBJ2-2

cdr3_aa: AWSVNSGRAGQF
v_call: TRBV30
j_call: TRBJ2-1

cdr3_aa: AISTGAGNTIY
v_call: TRBV10-3
j_call: TRBJ1-3

cdr3_aa: ASSLEVSGANVLT
v_call: TRBV5-6
j_call: TRBJ2-6

cdr3_aa: ASSPEGANTEAF
v_call: TRBV6-4
j_call: TRBJ1-1

cdr3_aa: ASSPGRSLGETQY
v_call: TRBV6-5
j_call: TRBJ2-5

cdr3_aa: AATGLAATYEQY
v_call: TRBV6-4
j_call: TRBJ2-7

cdr3_aa: ASSEALRGTVGYT
v_call: TRBV6-1
j_call: TRBJ1-2

cdr3_aa: ATSREYNNYGYT
v_call: TRBV15
j_call: TRBJ1-2

cdr3_aa: ASSEIPGEPYGKLF
v_call: TRBV19
j_call: TRBJ1-4

cdr3_aa: ASSLELNYGYT
v_call: TRBV5-1
j_call: TRBJ1-2

cdr3_aa: ASSRGTGVYNEQF
v_call: TRBV27
j_call: TRBJ2-1

cdr3_aa: ASSLASGVETQY
v_call: TRBV7-9
j_call: TRBJ2-5

cdr3_aa: ASSAKETQY
v_call: TRBV7-7
j_call: TRBJ2-5

cdr3_aa: ASNPGGPTDTQY
v_call: TRBV7-9
j_call: TRBJ2-3

cdr3_aa: ASSRTSYEQY
v_call: TRBV6-5
j_call: .